The 23 T cell receptor beta chains presented below share a single source sample, sequenced in a study of cytomegalovirus exposure and HLA in healthy donors. With 60 Vbeta and 13 Jbeta primers, the PCR was carried out. Data came from immunoSEQ multiplex PCR; TCRdb stores just in-frame clones and leaves some out. The repertoire includes some 190,000 clones, just over 75% of them detected once, and about 1.5% sits in the top ten. The specimen was PBMCs. These receptors were collected from a man aged 18 to 30 in good health and CMV-seronegative.

The rearrangement links TRBV5-6 to TRBJ2-1; possibly TRBD2 for D (5 bases). Germline lookup yields CDR1 SGHDT and CDR2 YYEEEE. The CDR3 covers 15 residues. V was cut by 4 bases and J by 0 bases, with 11 bases left in between. The CDR3 DNA is TGTGCCAGCAGCATAGGACTGGGCTCCTACAATGAGCAGTTCTTC. Its protein product is CASSIGLGSYNEQFF.

This clone has a single count. The chain has TRBV4-2 and TRBJ1-2, with a weak D call TRBD1 (5 bases). Germline V gives CDR1 LGHNA, CDR2 YNFKEQ. The length of the CDR3 is 17 residues. Trimming pared 5 bases from V and 6 bases from J, leaving 25 bases between. CDR3 nucleotides: TGTGCCAGCAGCACATTCGGGGAGGGCAGGGCAGAGCATGGCTACACCTTC. It specifies CASSTFGEGRAEHGYTF.

V is TRBV28 and J is TRBJ2-7, with a tentative D call TRBD1 (6 bases). The germline V gene encodes CDR1 MDHEN and CDR2 SYDVKM. V dropped 4 bases and J dropped 0 bases, with 16 bases sitting between them. This CDR3 spans 16 amino acids. The CDR3 nucleotides read TGTGCCAGCAGTTCCCCGAATGACAGGTACTCCTACGAGCAGTACTTC. It encodes CASSSPNDRYSYEQYF.

This rearrangement joins TRBV7-2 to TRBJ1-2; D might be TRBD1 (5 bases). CDR3 size: 11 residues. V lost 6 bases to trimming and J lost 4 bases, with 6 bases between them. The germline gives CDR1 SGHTA, CDR2 FQGNSA. DNA of the CDR3: TGTGCCAGCAGTCAGGGCTATGGCTACACCTTC. Protein: CASSQGYGYTF.

V and J are TRBV30 and TRBJ2-5; no clear D gene. CDR1 and CDR2 (germline): GTSNPN, SVGIG (reference sequence). V was trimmed by 0 bases and J by 4 bases, leaving 12 bases between them. The CDR3 is 14 amino acids. CDR3: CAWSVRLELETQYF. The CDR3 DNA sequence: TGTGCCTGGAGTGTACGTCTGGAGCTAGAGACCCAGTACTTC.

This rearrangement joins TRBV5-1 to TRBJ2-5, with 14 positions matching TRBD2. V dropped 4 bases and J dropped 5; count of bases not matched to a gene: 16. Germline CDR1 SGHRS, CDR2 YFSETQ. The CDR3 runs 19 residues. DNA for the CDR3: TGCGCCAGCAGCCTCGTCCCCCTGACTAGCGGGGGGGCATCTGAGACCCAGTACTTC. Translating gives CASSLVPLTSGGASETQYF.

The chain carries TRBV5-4 and TRBJ1-3; a weak D match, TRBD1 (5 bases). CDR3 length: 17 amino acids. Trimming removed 3 bases at V and 0 bases at J, with 16 bases between. Germline V CDR1 and CDR2: SGHNT, YYREEE (reference sequence). The CDR3 loop is CASSYGQPASSGNTIYF. The CDR3 region has the DNA TGTGCCAGCAGCTATGGACAACCCGCGAGCTCTGGAAACACCATATATTTT.

This sequence joins TRBV19 and TRBJ2-1, with 12 bases that match TRBD2. The V gene's germline CDR1 is LNHDA and CDR2 SQIVND (reference sequence). Losses at the gene ends were 5 bases for V and 5 bases for J; bases not matched to a gene: 10. The CDR3 loop spans 17 amino acids. The CDR3 coding sequence is TGTGCCAGTAGTCCATCCCTAGCGGGAGGGCCGAACAATGAGCAGTTCTTC. Translating gives CASSPSLAGGPNNEQFF. Based on the CDR3 plus reference TRBV19 and TRBJ2-1, the full variable domain is DGGITQSPKYLFRKEGQNVTLSCEQNLNHDAMYWYRQDPGQGLRLIYYSQIVNDFQKGDIAEGYSVSREKKESFPLTVTSAQKNPTAFYLCASSPSLAGGPNNEQFFGPGTRLTVL.

CDR3 bases: TGCGCCAGCAGCCAAGAATGGGCCTATGGCTACACCTTC. Protein product: CASSQEWAYGYTF. V usage is TRBV4-3 and J usage is TRBJ1-2; D gene ambiguous. The CDR3 runs 13 residues. V dropped 0 bases and J dropped 4 bases, with 6 bases sitting between them. CDR1 and CDR2 (germline): LGHNA, YSLEER.

This chain connects TRBV5-4 to TRBJ2-2; 14 positions match TRBD2. This CDR3 is built from 19 residues. V gave up 4 bases and J gave up 0 bases; unmatched junction bases: 8. Germline-derived CDR1 and CDR2 are SGHNT and YYREEE (reference sequence). CDR3 amino acids: CASSEYGLAGGSNTGELFF. CDR3 nucleotides: TGTGCCAGCAGCGAATACGGACTAGCGGGGGGATCGAACACCGGGGAGCTGTTTTTT.

The J gene is TRBJ2-1, the V gene TRBV2; 8 bases line up with TRBD2. The length of the CDR3 is 14 residues. V was pared by 7 bases and J by 3 bases, with 5 bases of the junction left unmatched. Germline CDR1 reads SNHLY; CDR2 reads FYNNEI. The CDR3 spells CASKERENYNEQFF. DNA of the CDR3: TGTGCCAGCAAGGAGCGGGAGAACTACAATGAGCAGTTCTTC.

This chain joins TRBV30 and TRBJ1-2; 8 nucleotides agree with TRBD1. CDR3 length equals 16 residues. Germline lookup yields CDR1 GTSNPN and CDR2 SVGIG (reference sequence). The V gene end was trimmed by 3 bases and the J gene end by 5 bases; junction bases not matched to a gene: 14. CDR3 loop: CAWRNPGTGGGYGYTF. In DNA form, the CDR3 reads TGTGCCTGGAGGAATCCCGGGACAGGTGGTGGGTATGGCTACACCTTC.

This clone appeared a single time. The rearrangement links TRBV21-1 to TRBJ2-7; TRBD2, the table's D call, was not compared with the DNA. TRBV21-1 is labeled a pseudogene. This CDR3 has 13 amino acids. CDR3 DNA sequence: TGTGCCAGCAGCAAAGTGGGGGGTGGGGAGCAGTACTTC. Amino acid sequence: CASSKVGGGEQYF.

The chain employs TRBV5-8 and TRBJ1-2, with unresolved D. CDR1 and CDR2 (germline): SGHTS, YDEGEE. The CDR3 totals 13 residues. The V end lost 4 bases, the J end lost 5 bases, and 12 bases lay between the germline ends. The CDR3 reads CASSPGQLYGYTF. The CDR3 nucleotides read TGTGCCAGCAGCCCTGGGCAGCTTTATGGCTACACCTTC.

The rearrangement joins TRBV15 to TRBJ2-7; 8 bases are shared with TRBD1. Per the germline V gene, CDR1 is LNHNV and CDR2 is YYDKDF (reference sequence). The CDR3 extends over 16 amino acids. After removal of 3 bases from V and 3 bases from J, the junction contained 10 bases not matched to a gene. CDR3 region: CATSSAPGQENYEQYF. The DNA for the CDR3 is TGTGCCACCAGCAGCGCCCCGGGACAGGAAAACTACGAGCAGTACTTC.

In this sample, this clone turned up a few times. The V call is TRBV28, the J call TRBJ2-7; 7 bases are shared with TRBD2. J was trimmed by 1 base and V by 4 bases; bases with no gene match: 7. The CDR3 runs 15 residues. Germline loops: CDR1 MDHEN, CDR2 SYDVKM. CDR3 loop: CASSSPGTTSYEQYF. In DNA, the CDR3 is TGTGCCAGCAGTTCCCCCGGGACTACTTCCTACGAGCAGTACTTC. Supplemented by reference TRBV28 and TRBJ2-7, the full variable domain reads DVKVTQSSRYLVKRTGEKVFLECVQDMDHENMFWYRQDPGLGLRLIYFSYDVKMKEKGDIPEGYSVSREKKERFSLILESASTNQTSMYLCASSSPGTTSYEQYFGPGTRLTVT.

The chain has TRBV5-1 and TRBJ1-1; 8 positions agree with TRBD1. Germline V gene data show CDR1 as SGHRS and CDR2 as YFSETQ. The CDR3 has 15 residues. With 4 bases clipped from V and 0 bases from J, the junction kept 5 bases outside the gene matches. The CDR3 DNA reads as TGCGCCAGCAGCCGAAGGGACAGGATGAACACTGAAGCTTTCTTT. Its protein product is CASSRRDRMNTEAFF.

The chain combines TRBV23-1 with TRBJ1-4; D perhaps matches TRBD1 (5 bases). TRBV23-1 has ORF status, its function being uncertain. V was cut by 0 bases and J by 8 bases, with 16 bases left in between. The CDR3 consists of 16 residues. This CDR3 reads CASSQSEAQGREKLFF. CDR3 sequence (DNA): TGCGCCAGCAGTCAATCGGAAGCGCAGGGTCGGGAAAAACTGTTTTTT.

The chain joins TRBV6-6 to TRBJ2-7; TRBD2 matches at 9 bases. V trimming: 6 bases; J trimming: 0 bases; junction bases outside the gene matches: 9. The CDR3 consists of 16 residues. CDR1 and CDR2 (germline): MNHNY, SVGAGI (reference sequence). The CDR3 loop is CASSRQTSGSSYEQYF. CDR3 coding DNA: TGTGCCAGCAGCCGCCAGACTAGCGGAAGCTCCTACGAGCAGTACTTC.

CDR3 sequence reads: CASSRTGTGRETQYF. CDR3 nucleotides: TGCGCCAGCAGCCGCACCGGGACAGGGCGAGAGACCCAGTACTTC. V usage is TRBV4-3 and J usage is TRBJ2-5, with TRBD1 matching 9 bases. The CDR3 is 15 residues long. With V trimmed by 4 bases and J by 4 bases, 7 bases remained unmatched. Germline lookup yields CDR1 LGHNA and CDR2 YSLEER.

The V and J genes are TRBV29-1 and TRBJ2-1, with 7 positions matching TRBD2. The CDR3 is 13 amino acids. CDR1 and CDR2 (germline): SQVTM, ANQGSEA. The V gene end was trimmed by 4 bases and the J gene end by 5 bases; junction bases not matched to a gene: 5. CDR3 nucleotide sequence: TGCAGCGTTGGGATGGGGAGGGACAATGAGCAGTTCTTC. Amino acids: CSVGMGRDNEQFF.

The chain links TRBV5-1 to TRBJ2-6, with no clear D. Germline V gene sequence: CDR1 SGHRS, CDR2 YFSETQ. V shed 1 base and J shed 0 bases, with 14 bases lying between them. CDR3 size: 18 residues. The CDR3 sequence is CASSLSLYVSSGANVLTF. For the CDR3, the DNA is TGCGCCAGCAGCTTGAGTTTGTACGTGAGCTCTGGGGCCAACGTCCTGACTTTC.

In this sample, this clone turned up a few times. Additional DNA sequences in this sample encode the identical CDR3. V usage is TRBV5-4 and J usage is TRBJ2-5, with 15 nucleotides matching TRBD2. The CDR3 is 16 residues long. Losses at the gene ends were 3 bases for V and 5 bases for J; bases not matched to a gene: 5. Germline values: CDR1 SGHNT, CDR2 YYREEE (reference sequence). The CDR3 reads CASSSWTSGRGETQYF. The DNA for the CDR3 is TGTGCCAGCAGCTCCTGGACTAGCGGGAGGGGGGAGACCCAGTACTTC.